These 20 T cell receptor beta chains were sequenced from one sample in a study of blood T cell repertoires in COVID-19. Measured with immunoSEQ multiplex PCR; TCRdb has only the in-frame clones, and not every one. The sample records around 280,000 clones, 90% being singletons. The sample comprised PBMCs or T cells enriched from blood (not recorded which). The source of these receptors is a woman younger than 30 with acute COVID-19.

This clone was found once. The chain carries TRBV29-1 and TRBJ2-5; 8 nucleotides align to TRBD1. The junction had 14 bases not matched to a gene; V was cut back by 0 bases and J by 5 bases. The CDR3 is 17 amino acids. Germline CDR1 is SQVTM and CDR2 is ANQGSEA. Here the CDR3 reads CSVEDWWDRFKVETQYF. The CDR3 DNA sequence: TGCAGCGTTGAAGATTGGTGGGACAGGTTCAAGGTGGAGACCCAGTACTTC.

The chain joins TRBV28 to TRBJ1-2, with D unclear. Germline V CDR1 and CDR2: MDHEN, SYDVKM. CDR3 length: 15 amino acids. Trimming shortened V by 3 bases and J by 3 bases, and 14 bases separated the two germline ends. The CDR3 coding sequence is TGTGCCAGCAGTTTGCGGCCGACGGTCGACTATGGCTACACCTTC. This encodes CASSLRPTVDYGYTF.

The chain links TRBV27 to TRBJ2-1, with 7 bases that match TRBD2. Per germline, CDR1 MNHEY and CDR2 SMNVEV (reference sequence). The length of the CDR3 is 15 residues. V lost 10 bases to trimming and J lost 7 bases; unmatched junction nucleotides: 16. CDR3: CAISGRGQARNEQFF. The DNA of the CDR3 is TGTGCCATTTCAGGGAGGGGCCAAGCTAGAAATGAGCAGTTCTTC.

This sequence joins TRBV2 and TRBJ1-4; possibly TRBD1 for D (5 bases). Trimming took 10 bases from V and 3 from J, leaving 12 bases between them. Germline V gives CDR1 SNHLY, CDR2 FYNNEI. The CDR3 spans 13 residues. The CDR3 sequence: CATVRGANEKLFF. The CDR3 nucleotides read TGTGCCACCGTTCGGGGGGCTAATGAAAAACTGTTTTTT.

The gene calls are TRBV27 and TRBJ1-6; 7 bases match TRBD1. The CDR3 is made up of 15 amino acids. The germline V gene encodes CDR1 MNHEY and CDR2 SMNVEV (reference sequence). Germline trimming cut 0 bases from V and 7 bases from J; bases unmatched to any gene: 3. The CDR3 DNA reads TGTGCCAGCAGTTTATCGGCAGGGGGAAATTCACCCCTCCACTTT. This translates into CASSLSAGGNSPLHF.

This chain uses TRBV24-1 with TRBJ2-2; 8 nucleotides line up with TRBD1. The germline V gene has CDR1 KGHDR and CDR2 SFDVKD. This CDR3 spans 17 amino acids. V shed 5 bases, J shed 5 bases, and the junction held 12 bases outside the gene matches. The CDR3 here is CATSGVAGTGDTGELFF. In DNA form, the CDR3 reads TGTGCCACCAGTGGCGTAGCCGGGACAGGTGATACCGGGGAGCTGTTTTTT.

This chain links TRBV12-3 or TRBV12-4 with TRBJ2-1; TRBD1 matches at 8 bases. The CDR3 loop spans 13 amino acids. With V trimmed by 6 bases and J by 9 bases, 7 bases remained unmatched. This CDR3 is CASRKTGVSEQFF. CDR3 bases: TGTGCCAGCAGGAAGACAGGGGTAAGTGAGCAGTTCTTC.

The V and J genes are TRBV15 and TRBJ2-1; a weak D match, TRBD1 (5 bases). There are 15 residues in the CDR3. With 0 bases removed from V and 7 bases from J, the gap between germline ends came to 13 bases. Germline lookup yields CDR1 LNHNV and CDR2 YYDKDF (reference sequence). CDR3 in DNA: TGTGCCACCAGCAGAGACCCCAGGGTCGGTAATGAGCAGTTCTTC. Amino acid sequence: CATSRDPRVGNEQFF.

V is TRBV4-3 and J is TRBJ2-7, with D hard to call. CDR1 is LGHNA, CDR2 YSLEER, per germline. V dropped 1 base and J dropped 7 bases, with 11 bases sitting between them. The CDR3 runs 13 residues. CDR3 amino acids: CASSQALAREQYF. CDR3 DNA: TGCGCCAGCAGCCAAGCTTTAGCACGAGAGCAGTACTTC.

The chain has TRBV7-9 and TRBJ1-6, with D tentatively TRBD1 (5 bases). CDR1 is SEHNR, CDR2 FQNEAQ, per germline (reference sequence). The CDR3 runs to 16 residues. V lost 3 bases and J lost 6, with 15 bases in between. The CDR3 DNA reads TGTGCCAGCAGCTTGGCGGGACGTATGAGTAATTCACCCCTCCACTTT. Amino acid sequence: CASSLAGRMSNSPLHF.

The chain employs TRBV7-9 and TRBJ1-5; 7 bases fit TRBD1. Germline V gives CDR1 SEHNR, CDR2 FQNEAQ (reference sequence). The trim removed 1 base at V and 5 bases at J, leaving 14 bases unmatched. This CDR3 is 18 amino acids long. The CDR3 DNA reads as TGTGCCAGCAGCTTAGTGAGCTTCGGGCAGGGGGTGGATCAGCCCCAGCATTTT. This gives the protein CASSLVSFGQGVDQPQHF.

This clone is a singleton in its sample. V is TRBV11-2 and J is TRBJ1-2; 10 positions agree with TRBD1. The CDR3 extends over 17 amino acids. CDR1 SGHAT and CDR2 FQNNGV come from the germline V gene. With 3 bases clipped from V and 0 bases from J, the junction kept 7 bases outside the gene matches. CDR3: CASSLAPGQGTNYGYTF. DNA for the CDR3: TGTGCCAGCAGCTTGGCACCGGGACAGGGGACTAACTATGGCTACACCTTC. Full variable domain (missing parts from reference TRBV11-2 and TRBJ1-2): EAGVAQSPRYKIIEKRQSVAFWCNPISGHATLYWYQQILGQGPKLLIQFQNNGVVDDSQLPKDRFSAERLKGVDSTLKIQPAKLEDSAVYLCASSLAPGQGTNYGYTFGSGTRLTVV.

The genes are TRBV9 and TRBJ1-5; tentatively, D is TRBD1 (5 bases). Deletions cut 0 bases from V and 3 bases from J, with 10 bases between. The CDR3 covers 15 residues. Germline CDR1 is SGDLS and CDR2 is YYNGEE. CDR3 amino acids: CASSVDSGVNQPQHF. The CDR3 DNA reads TGTGCCAGCAGCGTAGACTCGGGGGTCAATCAGCCCCAGCATTTT.

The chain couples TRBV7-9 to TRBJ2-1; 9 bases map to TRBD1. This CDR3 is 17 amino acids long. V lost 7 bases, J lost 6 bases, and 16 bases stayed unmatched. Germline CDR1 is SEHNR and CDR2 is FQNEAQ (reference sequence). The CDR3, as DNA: TGTGCCAGCACACCCCCGGGGAGGGACAGGGTGGTCAATGAGCAGTTCTTC. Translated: CASTPPGRDRVVNEQFF.

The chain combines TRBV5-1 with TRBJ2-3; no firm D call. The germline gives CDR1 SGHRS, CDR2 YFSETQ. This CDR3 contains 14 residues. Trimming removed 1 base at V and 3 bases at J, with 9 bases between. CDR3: CASSLLENTDTQYF. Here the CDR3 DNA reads TGCGCCAGCAGCTTGCTTGAGAATACAGATACGCAGTATTTT.

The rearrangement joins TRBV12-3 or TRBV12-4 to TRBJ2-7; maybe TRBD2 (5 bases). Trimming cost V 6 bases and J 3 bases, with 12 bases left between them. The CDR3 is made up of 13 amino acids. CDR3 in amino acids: CASSPTTSYEQYF. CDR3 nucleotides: TGTGCCAGCAGCCCTACAACTAGCTACGAGCAGTACTTC.

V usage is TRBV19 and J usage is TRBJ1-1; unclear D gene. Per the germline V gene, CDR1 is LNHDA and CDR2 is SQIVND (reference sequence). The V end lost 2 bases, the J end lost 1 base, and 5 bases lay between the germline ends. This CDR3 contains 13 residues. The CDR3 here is CASSIIKNTEAFF. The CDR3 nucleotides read TGTGCCAGTAGTATAATCAAGAACACTGAAGCTTTCTTT.

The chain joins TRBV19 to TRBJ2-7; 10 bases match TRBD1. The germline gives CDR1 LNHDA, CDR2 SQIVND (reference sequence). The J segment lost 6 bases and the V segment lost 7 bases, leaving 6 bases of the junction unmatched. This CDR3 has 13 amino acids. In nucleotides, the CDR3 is TGTGCCAGTATGAGGACAGGGGGATTCGAGCAGTACTTC. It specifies CASMRTGGFEQYF.

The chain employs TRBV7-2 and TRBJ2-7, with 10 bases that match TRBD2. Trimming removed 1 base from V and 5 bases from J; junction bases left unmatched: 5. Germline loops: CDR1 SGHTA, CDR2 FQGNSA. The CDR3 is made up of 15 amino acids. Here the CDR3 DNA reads TGTGCCAGCAGCTTAGAGTTTCTAGCGGGAGACGAGCAGTACTTC. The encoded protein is CASSLEFLAGDEQYF.

The CDR3 sequence: CASSQERQGSSNYGYTF. CDR3 sequence (DNA): TGTGCCAGCAGCCAAGAAAGACAGGGTTCCTCTAACTATGGCTACACCTTC. The rearrangement uses TRBV7-9 and TRBJ1-2; 7 positions match TRBD1. The V segment lost 5 bases and the J segment 0 bases; nucleotides outside the gene matches: 12. Germline-derived CDR1 and CDR2 are SEHNR and FQNEAQ (reference sequence). This CDR3 comprises 17 residues.